The next 25 T cell receptor beta chains were all read from a single sample in a study of a mutant IDH1 vaccine in newly diagnosed glioma. Time point reported: week 5, during vaccination. Topical imiquimod was applied with each vaccine dose, which held 300 ug of mutant IDH1 20-mer peptide. The repertoire was sequenced with immunoSEQ multiplex PCR; TCRdb's copy has only in-frame clones and lacks some. The table has over 50,000 clones, 75% to 90% seen once; the top ten hold 4.6%. The antigens for these receptors are not known. The sequences come from PBMCs, collected from a glioma patient whose treatment included an IDH1 peptide vaccine. These receptors all stem from a middle-aged woman with glioma.

The V and J genes are TRBV6-1 and TRBJ2-5; 7 nucleotides agree with TRBD2. Germline loops: CDR1 MNHNS, CDR2 SASEGT. After removal of 7 bases from V and 4 bases from J, the junction contained 9 bases not matched to a gene. The CDR3 has 14 residues. The CDR3 sequence is CASTLGTIRETQYF. The CDR3 region has the DNA TGTGCCAGCACCCTAGGGACTATAAGAGAGACCCAGTACTTC.

DNA for the CDR3: TGCGCCAGCAGCCAAGGCCATCCCCGCAGGGTAGAGGAAAAACTGTTTTTT. This codes for CASSQGHPRRVEEKLFF. This rearrangement joins TRBV4-3 to TRBJ1-4; TRBD1 might be the D (5 bases). V was shortened by 1 base and J by 8 bases, with 20 bases between the two germline ends. This CDR3 is built from 17 residues. Germline CDR1 LGHNA, CDR2 YSLEER.

The genes are TRBV28 and TRBJ2-7; TRBD1 aligns across 8 bases. Germline CDR1 is MDHEN and CDR2 is SYDVKM. Losses at the gene ends were 4 bases for V and 4 bases for J; bases not matched to a gene: 12. The CDR3 has 16 residues. This CDR3 reads CASSSPDRAVSYEQYF. The CDR3, as DNA: TGTGCCAGCAGTTCTCCGGACAGGGCAGTATCATACGAGCAGTACTTC.

This clone was detected once. The chain employs TRBV2 and TRBJ2-3, with 7 bases lining up with TRBD2. Germline V lookup: CDR1 SNHLY, CDR2 FYNNEI. Trimming took 6 bases from V and 6 from J; bases not matched to a gene: 9. CDR3 length equals 14 residues. The DNA for the CDR3 is TGTGCCAGCAGGCCCGGGCTAGCGGCGGATACGCAGTATTTT. It codes for CASRPGLAADTQYF. The whole variable domain, remainder taken from reference TRBV2 and TRBJ2-3, is EPEVTQTPSHQVTQMGQEVILRCVPISNHLYFYWYRQILGQKVEFLVSFYNNEISEKSEIFDDQFSVERPDGSNFTLKIRSTKLEDSAMYFCASRPGLAADTQYFGPGTRLTVL.

J is TRBJ1-5 and V is TRBV2; D unresolved. Trimming removed 1 base at V and 7 bases at J, with 17 bases between. This CDR3 contains 16 residues. From germline, CDR1 is SNHLY and CDR2 FYNNEI. The CDR3 DNA sequence: TGTGCCAGCAGTGAAGGCGGGCCTGAATCCGGGCAGCCCCAGCATTTT. Translating it yields CASSEGGPESGQPQHF.

This clone occurred once. The gene calls are TRBV6-6 and TRBJ2-2, with D unclear. CDR3 size: 13 residues. V gave up 6 bases and J gave up 5 bases, with 10 bases separating them. Germline CDR1 is MNHNY and CDR2 is SVGAGI (reference sequence). The CDR3 protein is CASRDVGTGELFF. DNA of the CDR3: TGTGCCAGCAGAGATGTGGGTACCGGGGAGCTGTTTTTT.

This clone was detected only a few times. The V gene is TRBV5-1, the J gene TRBJ2-2; 11 nucleotides match TRBD2. In germline, CDR1 is SGHRS, CDR2 YFSETQ. The CDR3 sequence is 17 residues long. Losses at the gene ends were 1 base for V and 5 bases for J; bases not matched to a gene: 7. DNA for the CDR3: TGCGCCAGCAGCTTGATTTCGGGACTAGCGGCTACCGGGGAGCTGTTTTTT. Its translation: CASSLISGLAATGELFF.

Only a few counts were recorded for this clone. The chain employs TRBV4-1 and TRBJ2-7; 9 bases are a match to TRBD1. Germline assignment: CDR1 MGHRA and CDR2 YSYEKL. With V trimmed by 4 bases and J by 3 bases, 7 bases remained unmatched. The CDR3 is made up of 15 amino acids. The CDR3 nucleotides read TGCGCCAGCAGCCCGACAGGGGGGAGGGTCTACGAGCAGTACTTC. Its protein is CASSPTGGRVYEQYF.

The V call is TRBV6-6, the J call TRBJ2-7; 7 nucleotides line up with TRBD2. This CDR3 has 15 residues. J gave up 2 bases and V 0 bases, and 4 bases lay outside the gene matches. Germline V gene data show CDR1 as MNHNY and CDR2 as SVGAGI (reference sequence). CDR3 coding DNA: TGTGCCAGCAGTTACTCGGGGGGGTTTGCCTACGAGCAGTACTTC. This translates into CASSYSGGFAYEQYF.

The J gene is TRBJ1-1, the V gene TRBV19, with 9 nucleotides matching TRBD1. CDR1 is LNHDA, CDR2 SQIVND, per germline (reference sequence). V shed 6 bases, J shed 1 base, and the junction held 9 bases outside the gene matches. CDR3 length equals 16 residues. CDR3 sequence: CASSRDRVFPNTEAFF. In nucleotides, the CDR3 is TGTGCCAGTAGCAGGGACAGGGTATTTCCGAACACTGAAGCTTTCTTT.

The chain uses TRBV18 and TRBJ2-1, with a tentative D call TRBD1 (6 bases). Germline V gene sequence: CDR1 KGHSH, CDR2 LQKENI. The germline V and J ends were trimmed by 6 bases and 5 bases, with 14 bases remaining between them. The length of the CDR3 is 14 residues. This CDR3 is CASSPPGHDNEQFF. For the CDR3, the DNA is TGTGCCAGCTCTCCGCCGGGACACGACAATGAGCAGTTCTTC.

This clone was found a few times. The CDR3 region has the DNA TGTGCCAGCCCCGGTAGTCCTCCGATTTCACCCCTCCACTTT. Encoded protein: CASPGSPPISPLHF. The V call is TRBV27, the J call TRBJ1-6; D remains ambiguous. The CDR3 runs to 14 residues. In germline, CDR1 is MNHEY, CDR2 SMNVEV (reference sequence). The V end lost 8 bases, the J end lost 9 bases, and 17 bases lay between the germline ends.

This clone was seen once. The V gene is TRBV6-6, the J gene TRBJ1-5, with a tentative D call TRBD1 (5 bases). This CDR3 is built from 12 residues. From germline, CDR1 is MNHNY and CDR2 SVGAGI (reference sequence). Trimming took off 4 bases at V and 13 bases at J, with 14 bases between the two ends. The CDR3 nucleotides are TGTGCCAGCAGTTCGACAGCCAGCAATCAGCATTTT. It specifies CASSSTASNQHF.

The chain is built from TRBV2 and TRBJ2-5; TRBD1 aligns across 7 bases. The CDR3 loop spans 14 amino acids. J was trimmed by 3 bases and V by 4 bases; bases with no gene match: 5. Germline CDR1 is SNHLY and CDR2 is FYNNEI. The CDR3 nucleotides read TGTGCCAGCAGTGGGACAGGCACTAAAGAGACCCAGTACTTC. Translating it yields CASSGTGTKETQYF.

The rearrangement uses TRBV28 and TRBJ1-2; D is possibly TRBD1 (5 bases). CDR1 MDHEN and CDR2 SYDVKM come from the germline V gene. Trimming shortened V by 10 bases and J by 8 bases, and 17 bases separated the two germline ends. The CDR3 is 12 residues long. The CDR3 DNA reads TGTGCCACCCTGCTGGGACCCAAAGGCTACACCTTC. It specifies CATLLGPKGYTF.

This chain connects TRBV7-2 to TRBJ1-1; D uncertain. The CDR3 covers 15 residues. V dropped 5 bases and J dropped 2 bases, with 15 bases sitting between them. CDR1 SGHTA and CDR2 FQGNSA come from the germline V gene. In nucleotides, the CDR3 is TGTGCCAGCAGCCTTCACATGGCGGAAAACACTGAAGCTTTCTTT. Residues: CASSLHMAENTEAFF.

This clone was observed a handful of times. The CDR3 bases are TGTGCCAGCAGTTACTACGACGGGAACACTGAAGCTTTCTTT. Translating it yields CASSYYDGNTEAFF. The chain recombines TRBV6-6 with TRBJ1-1; D is ambiguous. The CDR3 loop spans 14 amino acids. V was shortened by 1 base and J by 1 base, with 7 bases between the two germline ends. Germline assignment: CDR1 MNHNY and CDR2 SVGAGI (reference sequence).

The chain recombines TRBV7-9 with TRBJ2-1, with D perhaps matching TRBD1 or TRBD2 (5 bases each). This CDR3 is built from 18 residues. The germline V and J ends were trimmed by 1 base and 4 bases, with 20 bases remaining between them. CDR1 and CDR2 from the germline V gene are SEHNR and FQNEAQ (reference sequence). CDR3: CASSLGPAGTARYNEQFF. The CDR3 DNA is TGTGCCAGCAGCTTAGGGCCCGCAGGGACGGCTCGTTACAATGAGCAGTTCTTC. Drawing the rest from reference TRBV7-9 and TRBJ2-1, the complete variable domain is DTGVSQNPRHKITKRGQNVTFRCDPISEHNRLYWYRQTLGQGPEFLTYFQNEAQLEKSRLLSDRFSAERPKGSFSTLEIQRTEQGDSAMYLCASSLGPAGTARYNEQFFGPGTRLTVL.

There are a few counts of this clone. The chain joins TRBV5-1 to TRBJ1-5, with TRBD1 matching over 11 bases. The CDR3 loop spans 15 amino acids. The germline gives CDR1 SGHRS, CDR2 YFSETQ. V shed 4 bases and J 5 bases; nucleotides not matched to a gene: 5. CDR3 in amino acids: CASSLRTGGDQPQHF. The CDR3, as DNA: TGCGCCAGCAGCCTCCGGACAGGGGGCGATCAGCCCCAGCATTTT.

V usage is TRBV5-6 and J usage is TRBJ2-5, with TRBD2 as a possible D gene (6 bases). Germline CDR1 is SGHDT and CDR2 is YYEEEE. This CDR3 has 14 amino acids. Trimming shortened V by 1 base and J by 7 bases, and 14 bases separated the two germline ends. CDR3 bases: TGTGCCAGCAGCTTGATAACACTGGGAGGGACCCAGTACTTC. Its translation is CASSLITLGGTQYF.

The V and J genes are TRBV2 and TRBJ2-2; D is undetermined. Trimming took 4 bases from V and 2 from J, leaving 11 bases between them. The CDR3 contains 15 residues. The V gene's germline CDR1 is SNHLY and CDR2 FYNNEI. Here the CDR3 reads CASSALALNTGELFF. CDR3 nucleotide sequence: TGTGCCAGCAGTGCCTTGGCTCTTAACACCGGGGAGCTGTTTTTT.

The V gene is TRBV10-2, the J gene TRBJ1-1; TRBD1 matches at 7 bases. The germline V gene encodes CDR1 WSHSY and CDR2 SAAADI. The trim removed 11 bases at V and 0 bases at J, leaving 6 bases unmatched. This CDR3 spans 13 amino acids. The CDR3 sequence: CAAQQGMNTEAFF. The DNA of the CDR3 is TGCGCCGCCCAACAGGGGATGAACACTGAAGCTTTCTTT.

This chain connects TRBV7-9 to TRBJ1-5; 7 bases are a match to TRBD1. In germline, CDR1 is SEHNR, CDR2 FQNEAQ (reference sequence). This CDR3 has 14 residues. V was clipped by 5 bases and J by 4 bases; unmatched bases: 5. The CDR3 sequence is CASSADRVNQPQHF. CDR3 nucleotides: TGTGCCAGCAGCGCCGACAGGGTTAATCAGCCCCAGCATTTT.

This clone was counted a few times. The chain links TRBV19 to TRBJ1-1; no reliable D call. V lost 5 bases to trimming and J lost 1 base, with 5 bases between them. The CDR3 length is 12 residues. In germline, CDR1 is LNHDA, CDR2 SQIVND (reference sequence). The CDR3 reads CASSDWNTEAFF. The CDR3 nucleotides read TGTGCCAGTAGTGATTGGAACACTGAAGCTTTCTTT.

The chain links TRBV7-2 to TRBJ1-4; no firm D call. Per germline, CDR1 SGHTA and CDR2 FQGNSA. The CDR3 totals 14 residues. V dropped 6 bases and J dropped 4 bases, with 12 bases sitting between them. The CDR3 region is CASSFTRVNEKLFF. In DNA form, the CDR3 reads TGTGCCAGCAGTTTTACGCGGGTTAATGAAAAACTGTTTTTT. Complete variable domain (other parts from reference TRBV7-2 and TRBJ1-4): GAGVSQSPSNKVTEKGKDVELRCDPISGHTALYWYRQSLGQGLEFLIYFQGNSAPDKSGLPSDRFSAERTGGSVSTLTIQRTQQEDSAVYLCASSFTRVNEKLFFGSGTQLSVL.